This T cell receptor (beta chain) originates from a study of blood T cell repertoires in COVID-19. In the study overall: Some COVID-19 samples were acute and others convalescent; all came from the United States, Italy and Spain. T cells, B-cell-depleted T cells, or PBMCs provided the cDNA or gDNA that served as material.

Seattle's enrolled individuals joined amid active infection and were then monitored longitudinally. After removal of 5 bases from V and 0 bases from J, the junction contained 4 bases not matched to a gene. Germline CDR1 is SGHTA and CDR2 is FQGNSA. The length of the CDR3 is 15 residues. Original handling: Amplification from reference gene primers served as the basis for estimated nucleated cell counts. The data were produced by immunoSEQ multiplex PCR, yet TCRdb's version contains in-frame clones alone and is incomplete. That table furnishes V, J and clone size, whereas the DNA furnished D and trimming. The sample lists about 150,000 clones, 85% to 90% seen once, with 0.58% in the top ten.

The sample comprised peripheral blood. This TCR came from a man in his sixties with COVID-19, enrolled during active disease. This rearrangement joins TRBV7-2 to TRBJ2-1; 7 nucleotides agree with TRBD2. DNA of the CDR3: TGTGCCAGCAGCCCACGCGGGGGCTCCTACAATGAGCAGTTCTTC. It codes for CASSPRGGSYNEQFF.